This T cell receptor (beta chain) was captured in a study of blood T cell repertoires in COVID-19. Two consecutive negative NP/OP PCR tests, clearance, or resolved symptoms defined Cohort 3 recovery. The CDR3 length is 13 residues. V lost 5 bases and J 6 bases, leaving 13 bases between the germline ends. In germline, CDR1 is SGHAT, CDR2 FQNNGV. The table came from immunoSEQ multiplex PCR; TCRdb's copy has only in-frame clones and leaves some out. Among some 350,000 clones listed, around nine tenths were seen once. Input material: PBMCs or T cells enriched from blood (not recorded which). This chain connects TRBV11-2 to TRBJ1-1, with D possibly TRBD1 on 6 matching bases. This TCR came from a man between 25 and 39 years old who had recovered from COVID-19. The CDR3 spells CASSPDRRSEAFF. The DNA for the CDR3 is TGTGCCAGCAGCCCCGACAGGAGGTCTGAAGCTTTCTTT.